The entry that follows covers one T cell receptor beta chain sequence. Antigen: not known. The source of the sample is a study of post-analysis software for immune sequencing data. Background on the study: Recorded disease courses covered relapsing-remitting, secondary progressive and progressive-relapsing multiple sclerosis. Some patients had no subtype annotation.

In germline, CDR1 is DFQATT, CDR2 SNEGSKA (reference sequence). V was trimmed by 0 bases and J by 10 bases, leaving 19 bases between them. The CDR3 has 15 amino acids. Unique molecular identifiers featured in each of the TCR beta cDNA libraries. TCRdb re-called the PCR reads through MiXCR, storing one row per CDR3 protein. The profile covers 450,000 or so distinct CDR3 sequences, with around 40% appearing a single time and around an eighth taken by the ten largest. Study-level results: When patients were compared with controls, four or five TRBV segments were more frequent, TRBV5-6, TRBV5-1 and TRBV20-1 among them.

Sequencing was carried out using blood. This sequence was found in a girl aged 5-17 years with multiple sclerosis. This chain uses TRBV20-1 with TRBJ2-1; the D gene is possibly TRBD2 (5 bases). The CDR3 DNA reads TGCAGTGCTAGAGATTTGGCCAGCGGCGATTACGAGCAGTTCTTC. It translates to CSARDLASGDYEQFF.